This is a list of T cell receptor beta chains from one sample in a study of T cell responses to AZD1222 COVID-19 vaccine. Only in-frame clones appear in the TCRdb table, and some are missing; sequencing was by immunoSEQ multiplex PCR. The sample gives over 90,000 clones, 90% of which show up once; 4% to 6% is in the top ten. Sequenced here: peripheral blood, sampled on day 0 of AZD1222 vaccination. The origin of the receptors is an adult in good health. Both conserved end residues are part of each CDR3. Each record gives: D gene, clone size, J gene, V gene, CDR3 DNA, CDR3 protein. D genes are given only for firm matches. Clone size is stated in some rows and not others, as once, few, many or a class when expanded.

D gene: .; clone size: .; J gene: TRBJ1-2; V gene: TRBV6-5; CDR3 DNA: TGTGCCAGCAGTTACGGCCGAAAATCCTATGGCTACACCTTC; CDR3 protein: CASSYGRKSYGYTF
D gene: .; clone size: .; J gene: TRBJ2-3; V gene: TRBV6-5; CDR3 DNA: TGTGCCAGCACCTCTCCGGGTCGGAGGCAGTATTTT; CDR3 protein: CASTSPGRRQYF
D gene: .; clone size: .; J gene: TRBJ2-3; V gene: TRBV28; CDR3 DNA: TGTGCCGCTGGGGCAGGAGACACAGATACGCAGTATTTT; CDR3 protein: CAAGAGDTDTQYF
D gene: .; clone size: .; J gene: TRBJ1-5; V gene: TRBV5-6; CDR3 DNA: TGTGCCAGCAGTTCTCAAAGGGGTTATCAGCCCCAGCATTTT; CDR3 protein: CASSSQRGYQPQHF
D gene: .; clone size: .; J gene: TRBJ1-1; V gene: TRBV5-1; CDR3 DNA: TGCGCCAGCACTCCTGAGTTGGGCGGTGAAGCTTTCTTT; CDR3 protein: CASTPELGGEAFF
D gene: TRBD1; clone size: .; J gene: TRBJ1-1; V gene: TRBV7-9; CDR3 DNA: TGTGCCAGCAGCCCACGGACAGGGATCTTGAACACTGAAGCTTTCTTT; CDR3 protein: CASSPRTGILNTEAFF
D gene: TRBD2; clone size: .; J gene: TRBJ2-5; V gene: TRBV7-2; CDR3 DNA: TGTGCCAGCAGCTCGGGACTAGCTCGAGAGACCCAGTACTTC; CDR3 protein: CASSSGLARETQYF
D gene: .; clone size: .; J gene: TRBJ1-6; V gene: TRBV6-4; CDR3 DNA: TGTGCCAGTAGTCCAGGTGGGGGTAATTCACCCCTCCACTTT; CDR3 protein: CASSPGGGNSPLHF
D gene: .; clone size: once; J gene: TRBJ2-7; V gene: TRBV18; CDR3 DNA: TGTGCCAGCTCACCCCCCAGCGCTACCGGCGAGCAGTACTTC; CDR3 protein: CASSPPSATGEQYF
D gene: TRBD1; clone size: .; J gene: TRBJ1-1; V gene: TRBV19; CDR3 DNA: TGTGCCAGTAGTAGCCCCGGGACAGTTTTATCTGAAGCTTTCTTT; CDR3 protein: CASSSPGTVLSEAFF
D gene: TRBD2; clone size: .; J gene: TRBJ2-5; V gene: TRBV19; CDR3 DNA: TGTGCCAGTAGTTCTCTGCGGGGGGGCCCTGAGACCCAGTACTTC; CDR3 protein: CASSSLRGGPETQYF
D gene: .; clone size: once; J gene: TRBJ1-6; V gene: TRBV5-6; CDR3 DNA: TGTGCCAGCAGCCACAGAACCCTCGATAATTCACCCCTCCACTTT; CDR3 protein: CASSHRTLDNSPLHF
D gene: .; clone size: .; J gene: TRBJ1-5; V gene: TRBV10-2; CDR3 DNA: TGCGCCAGCAGAACCCCAGACCGCAATCAGCCCCAGCATTTT; CDR3 protein: CASRTPDRNQPQHF
D gene: .; clone size: .; J gene: TRBJ2-7; V gene: TRBV5-6; CDR3 DNA: TGTGCCAGCAGCGCCAGACAGGTAGGGGGCTACGAGCAGTACTTC; CDR3 protein: CASSARQVGGYEQYF
D gene: .; clone size: once; J gene: TRBJ2-2; V gene: TRBV13; CDR3 DNA: TGTGCCAGCAGCCCGGGGAGAAACACCGGGGAGCTGTTTTTT; CDR3 protein: CASSPGRNTGELFF
D gene: .; clone size: .; J gene: TRBJ2-7; V gene: TRBV18; CDR3 DNA: TGTGCCAGCTCACCAGGGGTCGACTACGAGCAGTACTTC; CDR3 protein: CASSPGVDYEQYF
D gene: .; clone size: .; J gene: TRBJ1-6; V gene: TRBV7-9; CDR3 DNA: TGTGCCAGCAGCTTGCCCAGTGGGCCTTCACCCCTCCACTTT; CDR3 protein: CASSLPSGPSPLHF
D gene: .; clone size: .; J gene: TRBJ1-2; V gene: TRBV19; CDR3 DNA: TGTGCCAGTAGTCCCCGGCGGCCGGATCATGGCTACACCTTC; CDR3 protein: CASSPRRPDHGYTF
D gene: TRBD1; clone size: .; J gene: TRBJ2-7; V gene: TRBV30; CDR3 DNA: TGTGCCTGGACCAAGGACAGGCCTGAGGTCGAGCAGTACTTC; CDR3 protein: CAWTKDRPEVEQYF
D gene: TRBD1; clone size: .; J gene: TRBJ1-1; V gene: TRBV29-1; CDR3 DNA: TGCAGCACAGGGGACAATCTTTCTGCCACTGAAGCTTTCTTT; CDR3 protein: CSTGDNLSATEAFF
D gene: .; clone size: .; J gene: TRBJ1-2; V gene: TRBV4-1; CDR3 DNA: TGCGCCAGCAGCCAAGATCTTCAGTTTAACTATGGCTACACCTTC; CDR3 protein: CASSQDLQFNYGYTF
D gene: .; clone size: .; J gene: TRBJ1-1; V gene: TRBV21-1; CDR3 DNA: TGTGCCAGCAGCAAAGTCCCCCGCCCCCCCACTGAAGCTTTCTTT; CDR3 protein: CASSKVPRPPTEAFF
D gene: .; clone size: .; J gene: TRBJ1-2; V gene: TRBV30; CDR3 DNA: TGTGCCTGGAGTGTACGGGCTAACTATGGCTACACCTTC; CDR3 protein: CAWSVRANYGYTF
D gene: .; clone size: .; J gene: TRBJ2-2; V gene: TRBV6-1; CDR3 DNA: TGTGCCAGCAGTGAAGGTCCAGGGGTCACCGGGGAGCTGTTTTTT; CDR3 protein: CASSEGPGVTGELFF
D gene: TRBD1; clone size: .; J gene: TRBJ1-4; V gene: TRBV29-1; CDR3 DNA: TGCAGCGTTGGCAGACAGGGTGAAAAACTGTTTTTT; CDR3 protein: CSVGRQGEKLFF
D gene: .; clone size: .; J gene: TRBJ2-2; V gene: TRBV9; CDR3 DNA: TGTGCCAGCAGCCCTTCGGAGGGGGCAGGCGGGGAGCTGTTTTTT; CDR3 protein: CASSPSEGAGGELFF
D gene: .; clone size: .; J gene: TRBJ1-1; V gene: TRBV3-1/TRBV3-2; CDR3 DNA: TGTGCCAGCAGCCGACGGGGAGGGAACACTGAAGCTTTCTTT; CDR3 protein: CASSRRGGNTEAFF
D gene: TRBD1; clone size: .; J gene: TRBJ1-2; V gene: TRBV28; CDR3 DNA: TGTGCCAGCAGTTGGACAGGACGGGGCTACACCTTC; CDR3 protein: CASSWTGRGYTF
D gene: .; clone size: .; J gene: TRBJ2-7; V gene: TRBV25-1; CDR3 DNA: TGTGCCAGCAGTGATCCCTCCTCCTACGAGCAGTACTTC; CDR3 protein: CASSDPSSYEQYF
D gene: .; clone size: once; J gene: TRBJ2-7; V gene: TRBV7-9; CDR3 DNA: TGTGCCAGCAGCTTACTGTTGGGCAGGGCATACGAGCAGTACTTC; CDR3 protein: CASSLLLGRAYEQYF
D gene: .; clone size: .; J gene: TRBJ1-5; V gene: TRBV7-2; CDR3 DNA: TGTGCCAGCAGCTACAACGGCAATCAGCCCCAGCATTTT; CDR3 protein: CASSYNGNQPQHF
D gene: .; clone size: .; J gene: TRBJ2-1; V gene: TRBV7-2; CDR3 DNA: TGTGCCAGCAGCACTCGGCGGGGTGGCAATGAGCAGTTCTTC; CDR3 protein: CASSTRRGGNEQFF
D gene: .; clone size: .; J gene: TRBJ1-2; V gene: TRBV18; CDR3 DNA: TGTGCCAGCTCACCGACAATCCGGGAAAGACGGAAAGATGGCTACACCTTC; CDR3 protein: CASSPTIRERRKDGYTF
D gene: .; clone size: .; J gene: TRBJ2-7; V gene: TRBV6-1; CDR3 DNA: TGTGCCAGCAGTGAAAAGAGGGAGCAGTACTTC; CDR3 protein: CASSEKREQYF
D gene: .; clone size: .; J gene: TRBJ1-2; V gene: TRBV7-2; CDR3 DNA: TGTGCCAGCAGCTTAGGGGAGGGGATCTATGGCTACACCTTC; CDR3 protein: CASSLGEGIYGYTF
D gene: .; clone size: .; J gene: TRBJ1-5; V gene: TRBV28; CDR3 DNA: TGTGCCAGCAGTTTGGGCGGGCCCCAGCATTTT; CDR3 protein: CASSLGGPQHF
D gene: .; clone size: .; J gene: TRBJ1-4; V gene: TRBV27; CDR3 DNA: TGTGCCACCTCGTCTAGACAGGTTGAGCAAAAACTGTTTTTT; CDR3 protein: CATSSRQVEQKLFF
D gene: .; clone size: .; J gene: TRBJ2-7; V gene: TRBV9; CDR3 DNA: TGTGCCAGCAGCCCCAAGGACGGGCCCTACGAGCAGTACTTC; CDR3 protein: CASSPKDGPYEQYF